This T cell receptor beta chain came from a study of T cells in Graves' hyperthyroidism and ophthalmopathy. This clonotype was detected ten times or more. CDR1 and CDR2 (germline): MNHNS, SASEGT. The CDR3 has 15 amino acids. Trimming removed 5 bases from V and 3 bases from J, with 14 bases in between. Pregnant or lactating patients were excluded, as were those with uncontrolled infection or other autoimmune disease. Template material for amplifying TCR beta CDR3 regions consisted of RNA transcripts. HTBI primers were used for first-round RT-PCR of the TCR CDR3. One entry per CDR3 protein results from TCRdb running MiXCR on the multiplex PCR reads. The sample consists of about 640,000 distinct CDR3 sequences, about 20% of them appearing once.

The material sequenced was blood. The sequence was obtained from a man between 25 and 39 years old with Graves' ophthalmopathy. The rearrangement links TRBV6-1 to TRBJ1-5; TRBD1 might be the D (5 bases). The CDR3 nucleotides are TGTGCCAGCAGTTCCGGGGGAGATTTCAATCAGCCCCAGCATTTT. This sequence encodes CASSSGGDFNQPQHF.